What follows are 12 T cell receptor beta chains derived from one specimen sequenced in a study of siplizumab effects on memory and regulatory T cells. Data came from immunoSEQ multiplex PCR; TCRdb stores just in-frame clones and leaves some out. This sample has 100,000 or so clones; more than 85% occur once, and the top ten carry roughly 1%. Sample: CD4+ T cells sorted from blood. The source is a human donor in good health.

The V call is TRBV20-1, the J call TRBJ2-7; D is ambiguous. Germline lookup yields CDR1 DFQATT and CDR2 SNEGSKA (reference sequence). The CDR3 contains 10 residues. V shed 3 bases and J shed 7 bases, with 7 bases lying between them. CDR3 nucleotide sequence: TGCAGTGCTAGTATTGGAGAGCAGTACTTC. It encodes CSASIGEQYF.

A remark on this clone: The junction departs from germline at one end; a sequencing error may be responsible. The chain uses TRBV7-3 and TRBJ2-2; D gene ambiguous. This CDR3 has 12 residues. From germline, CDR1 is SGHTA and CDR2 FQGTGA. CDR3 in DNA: TGTGCCAGCAGCTCGAATACCGGGGAGCTGTTTTTT. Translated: CASSSNTGELFF.

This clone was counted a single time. The CDR3 DNA follows: TGCAGCGCCATGGGGAACACTGAAGCTTTCTTT. It encodes CSAMGNTEAFF. The gene calls are TRBV29-1 and TRBJ1-1; D is uncertain. The V and J ends lost 7 bases and 1 base respectively, with 7 bases between them. The V gene's germline CDR1 is SQVTM and CDR2 ANQGSEA. CDR3 length: 11 amino acids.

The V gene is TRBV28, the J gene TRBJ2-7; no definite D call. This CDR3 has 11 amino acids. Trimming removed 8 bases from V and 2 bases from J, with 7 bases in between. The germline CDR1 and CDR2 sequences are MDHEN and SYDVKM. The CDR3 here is CASFQTYEQYF. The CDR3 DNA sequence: TGTGCCAGCTTCCAGACCTACGAGCAGTACTTC. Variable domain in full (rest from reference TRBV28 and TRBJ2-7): DVKVTQSSRYLVKRTGEKVFLECVQDMDHENMFWYRQDPGLGLRLIYFSYDVKMKEKGDIPEGYSVSREKKERFSLILESASTNQTSMYLCASFQTYEQYFGPGTRLTVT.

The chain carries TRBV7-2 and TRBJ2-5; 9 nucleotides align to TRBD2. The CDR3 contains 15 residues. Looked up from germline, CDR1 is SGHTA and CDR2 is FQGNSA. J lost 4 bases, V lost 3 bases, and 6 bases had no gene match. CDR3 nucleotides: TGTGCCAGCAGCTTTGGTAGCGGGAGATTAGAGACCCAGTACTTC. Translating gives CASSFGSGRLETQYF.

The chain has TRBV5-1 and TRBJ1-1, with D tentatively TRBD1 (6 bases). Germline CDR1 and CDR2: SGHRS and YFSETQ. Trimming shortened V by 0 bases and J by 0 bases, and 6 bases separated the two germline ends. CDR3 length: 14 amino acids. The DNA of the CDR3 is TGCGCCAGCAGCTTGGGGACAGTGAACACTGAAGCTTTCTTT. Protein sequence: CASSLGTVNTEAFF.

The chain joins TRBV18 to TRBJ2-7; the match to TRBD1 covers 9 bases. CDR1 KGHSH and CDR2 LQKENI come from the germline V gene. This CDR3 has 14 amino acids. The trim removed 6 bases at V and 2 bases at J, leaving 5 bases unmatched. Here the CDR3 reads CASSRRQGAYEQYF. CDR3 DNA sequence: TGTGCCAGCTCTAGGCGACAGGGGGCCTACGAGCAGTACTTC.

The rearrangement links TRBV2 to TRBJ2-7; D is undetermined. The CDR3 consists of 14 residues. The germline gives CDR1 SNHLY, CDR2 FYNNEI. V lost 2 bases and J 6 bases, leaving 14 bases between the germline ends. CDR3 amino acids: CASSESRVDSEQYF. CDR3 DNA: TGTGCCAGCAGTGAAAGTAGAGTCGATTCCGAGCAGTACTTC.

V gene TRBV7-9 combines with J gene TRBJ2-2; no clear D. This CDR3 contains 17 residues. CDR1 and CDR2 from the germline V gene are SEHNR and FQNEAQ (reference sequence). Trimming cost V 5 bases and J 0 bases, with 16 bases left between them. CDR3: CASSPGLPVANTGELFF. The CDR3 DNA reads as TGTGCCAGCAGCCCCGGTCTCCCGGTAGCGAACACCGGGGAGCTGTTTTTT.

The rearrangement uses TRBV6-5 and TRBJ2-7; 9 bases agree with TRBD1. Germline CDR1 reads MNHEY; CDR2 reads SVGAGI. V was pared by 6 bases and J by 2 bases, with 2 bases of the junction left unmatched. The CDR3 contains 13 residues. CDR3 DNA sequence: TGTGCCAGCAGCCGGGACAGGGCCTACGAGCAGTACTTC. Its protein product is CASSRDRAYEQYF.

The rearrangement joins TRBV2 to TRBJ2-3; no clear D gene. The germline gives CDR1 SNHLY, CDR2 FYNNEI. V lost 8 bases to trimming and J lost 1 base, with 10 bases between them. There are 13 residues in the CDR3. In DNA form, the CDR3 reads TGTGCCAGCGACGGCAAACGCACAGATACGCAGTATTTT. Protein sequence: CASDGKRTDTQYF.

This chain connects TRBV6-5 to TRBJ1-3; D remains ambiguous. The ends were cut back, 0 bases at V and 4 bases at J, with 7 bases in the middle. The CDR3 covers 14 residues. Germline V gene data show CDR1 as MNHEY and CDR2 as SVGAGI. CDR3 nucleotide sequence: TGTGCCAGCAGTTACTCAGACATGGGAAACACCATATATTTT. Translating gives CASSYSDMGNTIYF.